One sample yielded the 6 T cell receptor beta chains listed below, sequenced in a study of blood T cells in healthy people across ages (dated by TCRdb to about 2015). The library was produced with 5' RACE. Sequencer: Illumina HiSeq 2500. A second PCR of 7 to 11 cycles was performed with a sample-barcoded 5' primer and a J-beta primer mix. The public sequencing data were trimmed at Q25 with fastp and processed into clonotypes with MiXCR by TCRdb, which kept only in-frame beta chains. Here each entry gathers all rows of one CDR3 protein and keeps the most common genes and DNA. The sample table holds approximately 810,000 distinct CDR3 sequences, of which more than 25% were seen once. 15% to 20% of the sample rests with the top ten. The sequenced sample consisted of blood. These receptors all stem from a woman of 80 years or more in good health.

This rearrangement joins TRBV7-2 to TRBJ2-7, with 8 nucleotides matching TRBD2. CDR3 length equals 16 residues. Germline trimming cut 4 bases from V and 0 bases from J; bases unmatched to any gene: 8. Germline V lookup: CDR1 SGHTA, CDR2 FQGNSA. CDR3 residues: CASSSGAGGSSYEQYF. The CDR3 DNA sequence: TGTGCCAGCAGCTCCGGGGCGGGAGGTAGCTCCTACGAGCAGTACTTC.

This clonotype was observed many times. The chain carries TRBV4-3 and TRBJ2-3; D may be TRBD2 (5 bases). This CDR3 is 16 amino acids long. V shed 2 bases and J shed 5 bases, with 17 bases lying between them. Germline V gene sequence: CDR1 LGHNA, CDR2 YSLEER. The CDR3 region is CASSQYGGSAEDTQYF. In nucleotides, the CDR3 is TGCGCCAGCAGCCAATACGGCGGGTCCGCGGAAGATACGCAGTATTTT.

This clonotype has a handful of counts. The genes are TRBV6-5 and TRBJ2-2; D may be TRBD1 (6 bases). The CDR3 is 16 residues long. Per the germline V gene, CDR1 is MNHEY and CDR2 is SVGAGI. The V and J ends lost 2 bases and 2 bases respectively, with 12 bases between them. CDR3 loop: CASSYEGTLNTGELFF. CDR3 bases: TGTGCCAGCAGTTACGAAGGGACACTTAACACCGGGGAGCTGTTTTTT.

This chain uses TRBV5-1 with TRBJ1-3; 10 bases align to TRBD1. The germline V gene has CDR1 SGHRS and CDR2 YFSETQ. The J segment lost 8 bases and the V segment lost 5 bases, leaving 7 bases of the junction unmatched. This CDR3 comprises 14 residues. The CDR3: CASRRDRGSDTIYF. Here the CDR3 DNA reads TGCGCCAGCAGGCGGGACAGGGGAAGTGACACCATATATTTT. Supplemented by reference TRBV5-1 and TRBJ1-3, the full variable domain reads KAGVTQTPRYLIKTRGQQVTLSCSPISGHRSVSWYQQTPGQGLQFLFEYFSETQRNKGNFPGRFSGRQFSNSRSEMNVSTLELGDSALYLCASRRDRGSDTIYFGEGSWLTVV.

This clonotype was seen ten or more times. The CDR3 sequence is CASSPRDSRLNEQFF. DNA of the CDR3: TGTGCCAGCAGTCCCCGGGACAGCCGGCTCAATGAGCAGTTCTTC. The chain recombines TRBV2 with TRBJ2-1, with 7 bases lining up with TRBD1. Per the germline V gene, CDR1 is SNHLY and CDR2 is FYNNEI. The CDR3 runs to 15 residues. V gave up 5 bases and J gave up 6 bases; unmatched junction bases: 10.

V gene TRBV27 combines with J gene TRBJ1-5, with 7 nucleotides matching TRBD1. The CDR3 is 14 residues long. V was pared by 3 bases and J by 6 bases, with 5 bases of the junction left unmatched. Germline V gives CDR1 MNHEY, CDR2 SMNVEV (reference sequence). The CDR3 reads CASSFDRAGQPQHF. The CDR3 region has the DNA TGTGCCAGCAGTTTTGACAGGGCGGGTCAGCCCCAGCATTTT.